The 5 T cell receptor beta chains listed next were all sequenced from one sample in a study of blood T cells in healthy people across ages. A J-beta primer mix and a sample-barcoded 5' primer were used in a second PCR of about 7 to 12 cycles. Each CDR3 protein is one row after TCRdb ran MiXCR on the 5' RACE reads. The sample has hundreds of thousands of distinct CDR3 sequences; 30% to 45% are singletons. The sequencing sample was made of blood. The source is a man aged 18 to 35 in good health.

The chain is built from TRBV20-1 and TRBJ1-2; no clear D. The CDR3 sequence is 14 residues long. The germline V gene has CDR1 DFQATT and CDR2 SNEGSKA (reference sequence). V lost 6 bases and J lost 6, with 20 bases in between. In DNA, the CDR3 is TGCAGTGCCCCGGAAGCGGCCCCGGGCAATGGCTACACCTTC. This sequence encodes CSAPEAAPGNGYTF.

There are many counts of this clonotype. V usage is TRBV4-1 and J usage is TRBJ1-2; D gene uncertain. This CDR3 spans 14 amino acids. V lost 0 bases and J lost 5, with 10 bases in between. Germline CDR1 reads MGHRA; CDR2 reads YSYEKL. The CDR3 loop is CASSQETDGYGYTF. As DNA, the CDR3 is TGCGCCAGCAGCCAAGAGACGGATGGATATGGCTACACCTTC.

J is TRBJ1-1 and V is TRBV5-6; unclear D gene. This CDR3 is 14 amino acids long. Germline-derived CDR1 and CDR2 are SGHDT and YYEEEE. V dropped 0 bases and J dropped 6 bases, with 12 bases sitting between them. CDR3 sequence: CASSLDGGSPEAFF. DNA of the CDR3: TGTGCCAGCAGCTTGGATGGCGGAAGTCCTGAAGCTTTCTTT.

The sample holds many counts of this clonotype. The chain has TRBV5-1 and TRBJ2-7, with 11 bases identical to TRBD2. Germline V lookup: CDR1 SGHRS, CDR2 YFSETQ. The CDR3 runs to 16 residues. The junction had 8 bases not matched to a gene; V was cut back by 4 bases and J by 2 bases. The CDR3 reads CASSPVTSGIPYEQYF. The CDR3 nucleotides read TGCGCCAGCAGCCCGGTGACTAGCGGGATCCCCTACGAGCAGTACTTC.

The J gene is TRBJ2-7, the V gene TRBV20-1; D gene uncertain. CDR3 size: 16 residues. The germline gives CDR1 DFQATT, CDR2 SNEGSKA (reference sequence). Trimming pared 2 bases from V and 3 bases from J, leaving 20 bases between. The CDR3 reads CSARSHARGRIYEQYF. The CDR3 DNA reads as TGCAGTGCTAGATCCCATGCCCGCGGACGGATCTACGAGCAGTACTTC.